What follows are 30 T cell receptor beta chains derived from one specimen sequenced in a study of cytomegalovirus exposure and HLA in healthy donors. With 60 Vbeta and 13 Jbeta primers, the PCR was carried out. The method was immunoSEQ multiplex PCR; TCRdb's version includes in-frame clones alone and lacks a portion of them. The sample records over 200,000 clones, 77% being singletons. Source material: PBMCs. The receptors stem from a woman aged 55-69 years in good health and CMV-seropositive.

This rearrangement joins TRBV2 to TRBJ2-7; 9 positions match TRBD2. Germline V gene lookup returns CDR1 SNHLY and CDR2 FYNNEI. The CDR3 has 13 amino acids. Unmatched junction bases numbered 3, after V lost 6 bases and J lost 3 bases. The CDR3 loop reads CASRLTSGYEQYF. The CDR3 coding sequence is TGTGCCAGCAGGTTGACTAGCGGCTACGAGCAGTACTTC.

Here the CDR3 reads CASSFQGSSSYGYTF. CDR3 bases: TGCGCCAGCAGCTTTCAGGGATCGTCGAGCTATGGCTACACCTTC. This chain connects TRBV5-1 to TRBJ1-2; a weak D match, TRBD1 (5 bases). Germline loops: CDR1 SGHRS, CDR2 YFSETQ. V shed 2 bases and J shed 4 bases, with 15 bases lying between them. This CDR3 spans 15 amino acids.

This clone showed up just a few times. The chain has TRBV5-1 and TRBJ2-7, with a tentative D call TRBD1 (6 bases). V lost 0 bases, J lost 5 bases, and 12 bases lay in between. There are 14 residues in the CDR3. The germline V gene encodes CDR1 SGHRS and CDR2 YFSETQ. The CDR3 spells CASSLDRVGDEQYF. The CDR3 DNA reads TGCGCCAGCAGCTTGGACAGGGTTGGCGACGAGCAGTACTTC.

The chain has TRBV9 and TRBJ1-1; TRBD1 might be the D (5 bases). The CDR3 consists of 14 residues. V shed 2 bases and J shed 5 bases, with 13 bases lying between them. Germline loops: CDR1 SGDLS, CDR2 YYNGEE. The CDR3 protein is CASSVEGARTEAFF. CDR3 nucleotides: TGTGCCAGCAGCGTTGAAGGGGCGCGTACTGAAGCTTTCTTT.

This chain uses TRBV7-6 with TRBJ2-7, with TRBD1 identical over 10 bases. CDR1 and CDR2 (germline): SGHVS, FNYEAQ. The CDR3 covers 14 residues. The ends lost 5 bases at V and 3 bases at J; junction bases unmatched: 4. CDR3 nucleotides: TGTGCCAGCAGCCCCGGGGACAGGGGCTACGAGCAGTACTTC. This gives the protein CASSPGDRGYEQYF.

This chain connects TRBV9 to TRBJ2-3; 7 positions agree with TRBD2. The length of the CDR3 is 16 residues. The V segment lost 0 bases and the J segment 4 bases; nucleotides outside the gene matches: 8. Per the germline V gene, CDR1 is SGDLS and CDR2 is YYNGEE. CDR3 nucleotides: TGTGCCAGCAGCGTAGGCGATTGGGGGGGAGCAGATACGCAGTATTTT. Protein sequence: CASSVGDWGGADTQYF.

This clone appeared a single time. The CDR3 DNA follows: TGTGCCAGCAGTTGGAGCTACTACGAGCAGTACTTC. It is translated as CASSWSYYEQYF. The V gene is TRBV2, the J gene TRBJ2-5; D is unclear. Judging by the DNA end, TRBJ2-7 fits better; the J call may be wrong. This CDR3 contains 12 residues. In germline, CDR1 is SNHLY, CDR2 FYNNEI.

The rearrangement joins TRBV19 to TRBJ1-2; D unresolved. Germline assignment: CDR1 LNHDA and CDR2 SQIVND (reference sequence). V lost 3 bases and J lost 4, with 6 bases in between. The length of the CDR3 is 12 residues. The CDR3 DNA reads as TGTGCCAGTAGTATGGGCATCTATGGCTACACCTTC. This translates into CASSMGIYGYTF.

The CDR3 reads CASTLEYGYTF. The CDR3 DNA follows: TGTGCCAGCACGCTGGAGTATGGCTACACCTTC. V usage is TRBV2 and J usage is TRBJ1-2; no clear D gene. CDR1 SNHLY and CDR2 FYNNEI come from the germline V gene. The V and J ends lost 7 bases and 5 bases respectively, with 8 bases between them. This CDR3 has 11 amino acids.

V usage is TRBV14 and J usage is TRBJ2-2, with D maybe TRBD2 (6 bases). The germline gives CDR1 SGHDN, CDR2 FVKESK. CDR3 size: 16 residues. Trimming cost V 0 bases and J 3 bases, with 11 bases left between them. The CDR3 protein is CASSQEGRYYTGELFF. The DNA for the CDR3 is TGTGCCAGCAGCCAAGAGGGGAGGTATTACACCGGGGAGCTGTTTTTT.

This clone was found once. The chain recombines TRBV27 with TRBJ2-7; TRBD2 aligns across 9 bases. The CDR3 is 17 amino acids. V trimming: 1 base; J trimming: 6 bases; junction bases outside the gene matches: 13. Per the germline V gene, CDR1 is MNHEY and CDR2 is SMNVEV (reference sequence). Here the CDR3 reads CASSLWARAGGGGEQYF. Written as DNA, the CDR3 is TGTGCCAGCAGTTTATGGGCACGAGCGGGAGGCGGGGGCGAGCAGTACTTC.

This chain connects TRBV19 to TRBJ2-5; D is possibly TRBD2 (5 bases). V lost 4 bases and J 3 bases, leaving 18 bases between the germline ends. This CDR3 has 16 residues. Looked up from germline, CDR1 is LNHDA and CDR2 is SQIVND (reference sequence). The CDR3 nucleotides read TGTGCCAGTAGTACCAGAGACTACCGGCAGGAAGAGACCCAGTACTTC. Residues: CASSTRDYRQEETQYF.

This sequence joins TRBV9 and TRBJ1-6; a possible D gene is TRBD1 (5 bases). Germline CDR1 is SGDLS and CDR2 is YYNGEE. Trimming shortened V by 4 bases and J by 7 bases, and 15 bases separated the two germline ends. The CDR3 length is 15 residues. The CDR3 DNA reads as TGTGCCAGCAGCAACGTCGGAGGGGAAAATTCACCCCTCCACTTT. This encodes CASSNVGGENSPLHF.

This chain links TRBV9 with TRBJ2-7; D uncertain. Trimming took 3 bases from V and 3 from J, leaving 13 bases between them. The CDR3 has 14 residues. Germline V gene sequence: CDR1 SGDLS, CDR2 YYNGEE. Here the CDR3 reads CASSAQVRSYEQYF. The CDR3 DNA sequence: TGTGCCAGCAGCGCCCAAGTTAGGAGCTACGAGCAGTACTTC.

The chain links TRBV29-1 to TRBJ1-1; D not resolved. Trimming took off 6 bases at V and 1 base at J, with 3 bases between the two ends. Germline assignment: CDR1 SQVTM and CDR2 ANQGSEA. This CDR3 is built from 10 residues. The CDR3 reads CSVKNTEAFF. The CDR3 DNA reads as TGCAGCGTCAAGAACACTGAAGCTTTCTTT. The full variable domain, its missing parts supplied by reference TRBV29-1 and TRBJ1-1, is SAVISQKPSRDICQRGTSLTIQCQVDSQVTMMFWYRQQPGQSLTLIATANQGSEATYESGFVIDKFPISRPNLTFSTLTVSNMSPEDSSIYLCSVKNTEAFFGQGTRLTVV.

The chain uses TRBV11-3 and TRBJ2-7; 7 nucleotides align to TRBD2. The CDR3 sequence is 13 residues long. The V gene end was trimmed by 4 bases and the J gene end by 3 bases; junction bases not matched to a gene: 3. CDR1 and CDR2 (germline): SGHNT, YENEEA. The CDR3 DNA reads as TGTGCCAGCAGCTCGGCTAGCGGCTACGAGCAGTACTTC. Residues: CASSSASGYEQYF.

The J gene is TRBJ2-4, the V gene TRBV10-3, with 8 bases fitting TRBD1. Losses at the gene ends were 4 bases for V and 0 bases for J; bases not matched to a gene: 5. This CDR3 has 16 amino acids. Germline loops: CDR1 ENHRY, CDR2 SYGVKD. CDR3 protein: CAISGTGPEAKNIQYF. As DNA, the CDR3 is TGTGCCATCAGTGGGACAGGGCCAGAAGCCAAAAACATTCAGTACTTC.

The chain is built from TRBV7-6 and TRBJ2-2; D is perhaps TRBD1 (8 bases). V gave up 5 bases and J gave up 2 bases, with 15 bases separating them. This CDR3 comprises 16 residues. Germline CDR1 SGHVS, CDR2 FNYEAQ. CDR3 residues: CASSPQGGTNTGELFF. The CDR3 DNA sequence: TGTGCCAGCAGCCCACAGGGGGGGACTAACACCGGGGAGCTGTTTTTT.

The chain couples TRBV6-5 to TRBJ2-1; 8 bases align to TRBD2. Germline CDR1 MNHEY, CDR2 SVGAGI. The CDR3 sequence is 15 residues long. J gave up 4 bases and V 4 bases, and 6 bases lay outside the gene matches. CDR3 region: CASSSSAGGYNEQFF. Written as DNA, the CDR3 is TGTGCCAGCAGTTCCTCGGCGGGAGGTTACAATGAGCAGTTCTTC.

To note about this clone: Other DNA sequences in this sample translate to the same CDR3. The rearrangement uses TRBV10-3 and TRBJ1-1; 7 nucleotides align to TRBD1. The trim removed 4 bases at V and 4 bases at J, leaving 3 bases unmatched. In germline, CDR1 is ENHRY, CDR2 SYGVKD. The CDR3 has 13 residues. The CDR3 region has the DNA TGTGCCATCAGTGGACAGGGAGGCACTGAAGCTTTCTTT. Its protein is CAISGQGGTEAFF.

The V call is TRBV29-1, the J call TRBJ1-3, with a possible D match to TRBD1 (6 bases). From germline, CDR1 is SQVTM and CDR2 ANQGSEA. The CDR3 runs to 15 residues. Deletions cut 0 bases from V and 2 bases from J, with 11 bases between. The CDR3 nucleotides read TGCAGCGTTGAAGAGTGGCAGGGGCCTGGAAACACCATATATTTT. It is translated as CSVEEWQGPGNTIYF.

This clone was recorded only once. For the CDR3, the DNA is TGTGCCACCAGCAGACAGGGCCCCGGGGAGCTGTTTTTT. Its translation is CATSRQGPGELFF. The J gene is TRBJ2-2, the V gene TRBV15; tentative D call: TRBD1 (5 bases). The CDR3 length is 13 residues. V was cut by 2 bases and J by 6 bases, with 7 bases left in between. Germline CDR1 LNHNV, CDR2 YYDKDF (reference sequence).

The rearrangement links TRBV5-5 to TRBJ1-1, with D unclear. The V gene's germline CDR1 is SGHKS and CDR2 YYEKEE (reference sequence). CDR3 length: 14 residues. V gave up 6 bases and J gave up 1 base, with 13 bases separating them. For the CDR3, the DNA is TGTGCCAGCACCTGGGGAGAGGGGAACACTGAAGCTTTCTTT. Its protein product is CASTWGEGNTEAFF.

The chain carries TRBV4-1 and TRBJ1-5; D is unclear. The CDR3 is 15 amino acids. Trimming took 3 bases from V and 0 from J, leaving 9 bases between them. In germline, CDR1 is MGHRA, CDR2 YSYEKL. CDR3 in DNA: TGCGCCAGCAGCCATGGTCAGGATAGCAATCAGCCCCAGCATTTT. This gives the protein CASSHGQDSNQPQHF.

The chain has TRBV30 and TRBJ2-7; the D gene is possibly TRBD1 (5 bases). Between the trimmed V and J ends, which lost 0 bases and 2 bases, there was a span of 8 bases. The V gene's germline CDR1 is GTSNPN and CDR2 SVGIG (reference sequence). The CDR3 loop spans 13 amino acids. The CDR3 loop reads CAWSVTGPYEQYF. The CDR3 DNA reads TGTGCCTGGAGTGTAACAGGACCCTACGAGCAGTACTTC.

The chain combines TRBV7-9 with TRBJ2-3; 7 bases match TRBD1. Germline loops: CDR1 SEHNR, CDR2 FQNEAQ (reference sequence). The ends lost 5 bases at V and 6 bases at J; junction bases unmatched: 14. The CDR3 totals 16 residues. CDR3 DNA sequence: TGTGCCAGCAGCGTCCCCGAGACAGGGATGACGGATACGCAGTATTTT. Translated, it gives CASSVPETGMTDTQYF.

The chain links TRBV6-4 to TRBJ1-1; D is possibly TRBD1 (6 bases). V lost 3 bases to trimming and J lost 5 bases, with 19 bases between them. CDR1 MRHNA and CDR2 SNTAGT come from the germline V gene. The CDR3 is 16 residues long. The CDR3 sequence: CASSEHRVGSLTEAFF. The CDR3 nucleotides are TGTGCCAGCAGTGAGCACAGGGTGGGCTCCTTGACTGAAGCTTTCTTT.

CDR3 residues: CASSINSGGASYNEQFF. The CDR3 DNA follows: TGTGCCAGCAGCATAAATAGCGGGGGGGCATCCTACAATGAGCAGTTCTTC. This chain links TRBV5-4 with TRBJ2-1, with TRBD2 matching over 11 bases. V shed 4 bases and J 1 base; nucleotides not matched to a gene: 7. CDR3 length: 17 amino acids. Per the germline V gene, CDR1 is SGHNT and CDR2 is YYREEE (reference sequence).

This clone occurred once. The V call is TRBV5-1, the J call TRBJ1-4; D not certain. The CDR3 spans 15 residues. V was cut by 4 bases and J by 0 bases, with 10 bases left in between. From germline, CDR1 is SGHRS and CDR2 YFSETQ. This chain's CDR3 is CASSPLATTNEKLFF. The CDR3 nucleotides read TGCGCCAGCAGCCCTCTAGCGACAACTAATGAAAAACTGTTTTTT.

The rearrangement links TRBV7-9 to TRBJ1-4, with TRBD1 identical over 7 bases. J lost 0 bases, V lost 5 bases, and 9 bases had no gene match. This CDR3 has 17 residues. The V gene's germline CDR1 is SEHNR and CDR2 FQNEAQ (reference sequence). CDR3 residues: CASSNGITGATNEKLFF. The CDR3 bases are TGTGCCAGCAGCAACGGGATAACAGGGGCAACTAATGAAAAACTGTTTTTT.